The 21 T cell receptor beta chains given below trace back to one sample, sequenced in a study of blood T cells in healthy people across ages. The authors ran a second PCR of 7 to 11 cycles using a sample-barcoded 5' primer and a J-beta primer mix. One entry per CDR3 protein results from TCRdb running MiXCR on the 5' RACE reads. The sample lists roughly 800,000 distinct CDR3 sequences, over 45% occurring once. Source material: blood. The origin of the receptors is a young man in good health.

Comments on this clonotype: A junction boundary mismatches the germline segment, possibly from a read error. This CDR3 reads CRARGSSPLHF. The DNA for the CDR3 is TGCAGGGCTAGAGGGAGTTCACCCCTCCACTTT. The gene calls are TRBV20-1 and TRBJ1-6, with unresolved D. The CDR3 has 11 amino acids. The germline V gene encodes CDR1 DFQATT and CDR2 SNEGSKA (reference sequence).

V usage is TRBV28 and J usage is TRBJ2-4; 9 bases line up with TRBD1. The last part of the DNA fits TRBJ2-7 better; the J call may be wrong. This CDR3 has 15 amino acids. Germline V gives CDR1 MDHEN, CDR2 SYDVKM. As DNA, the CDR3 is TGTGCCAGCAGTTTAGTCCGGACAGGGGTTTACGAGCAGTACTTC. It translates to CASSLVRTGVYEQYF.

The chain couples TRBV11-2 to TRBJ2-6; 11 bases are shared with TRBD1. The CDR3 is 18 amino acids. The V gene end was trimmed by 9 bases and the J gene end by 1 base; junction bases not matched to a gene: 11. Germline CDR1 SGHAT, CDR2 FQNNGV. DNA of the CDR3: TGTGCCAGTAATAACGGACAGGGGGCTCCATCTGGGGCCAACGTCCTGACTTTC. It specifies CASNNGQGAPSGANVLTF. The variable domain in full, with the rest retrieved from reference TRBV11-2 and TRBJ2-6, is EAGVAQSPRYKIIEKRQSVAFWCNPISGHATLYWYQQILGQGPKLLIQFQNNGVVDDSQLPKDRFSAERLKGVDSTLKIQPAKLEDSAVYLCASNNGQGAPSGANVLTFGAGSRLTVL.

The CDR3 bases are TGTGCCAGCAGCACGGGCGTTAGCACAGATACGCAGTATTTT. Translating gives CASSTGVSTDTQYF. The rearrangement uses TRBV7-3 and TRBJ2-3; D is unclear. The CDR3 has 14 amino acids. V dropped 5 bases and J dropped 0 bases, with 9 bases sitting between them. CDR1 is SGHTA and CDR2 is FQGTGA in the germline V gene.

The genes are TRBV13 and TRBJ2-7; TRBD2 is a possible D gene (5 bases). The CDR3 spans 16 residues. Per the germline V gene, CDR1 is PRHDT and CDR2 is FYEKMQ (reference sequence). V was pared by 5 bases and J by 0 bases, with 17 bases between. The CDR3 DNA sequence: TGTGCCAGCAGCCCCGTTGTGCAAGCGGCCTCCTACGAGCAGTACTTC. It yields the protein CASSPVVQAASYEQYF.

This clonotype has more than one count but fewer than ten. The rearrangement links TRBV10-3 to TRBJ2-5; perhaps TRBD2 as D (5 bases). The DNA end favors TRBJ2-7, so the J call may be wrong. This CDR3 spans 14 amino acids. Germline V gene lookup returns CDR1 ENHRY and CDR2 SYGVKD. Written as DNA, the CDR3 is TGTGCCATCAGTGAGACTAGAGGGCACTACGAGCAGTACTTC. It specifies CAISETRGHYEQYF.

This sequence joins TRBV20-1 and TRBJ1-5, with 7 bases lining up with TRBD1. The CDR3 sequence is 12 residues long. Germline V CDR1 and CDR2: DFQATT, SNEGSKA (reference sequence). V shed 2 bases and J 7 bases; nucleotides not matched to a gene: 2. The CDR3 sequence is CSARQGEQPQHF. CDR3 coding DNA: TGCAGTGCTAGACAGGGGGAACAGCCCCAGCATTTT.

CDR3 region: CASSRLNEQYF. CDR3 DNA sequence: TGTGCCAGCAGCCGACTAAATGAGCAGTACTTC. This chain links TRBV27 with TRBJ2-1; possible D gene TRBD2, 5 bases. The DNA end is more similar to TRBJ2-7, so the J call may be wrong. The CDR3 runs to 11 residues. Looked up from germline, CDR1 is MNHEY and CDR2 is SMNVEV (reference sequence).

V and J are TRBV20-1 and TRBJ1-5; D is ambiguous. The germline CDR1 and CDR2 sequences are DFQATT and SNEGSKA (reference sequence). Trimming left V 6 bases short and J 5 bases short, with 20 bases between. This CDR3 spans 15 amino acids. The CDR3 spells CSASPAALSDQPQHF. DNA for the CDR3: TGCAGTGCATCGCCGGCGGCTCTGAGTGATCAGCCCCAGCATTTT.

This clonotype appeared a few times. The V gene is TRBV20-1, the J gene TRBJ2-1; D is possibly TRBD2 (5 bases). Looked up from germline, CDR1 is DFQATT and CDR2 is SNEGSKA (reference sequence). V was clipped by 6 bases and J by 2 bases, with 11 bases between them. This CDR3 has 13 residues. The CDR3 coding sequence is TGCAGTGCCCTCAGAGGGCCCTACAATGAGCAGTTCTTC. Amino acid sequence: CSALRGPYNEQFF.

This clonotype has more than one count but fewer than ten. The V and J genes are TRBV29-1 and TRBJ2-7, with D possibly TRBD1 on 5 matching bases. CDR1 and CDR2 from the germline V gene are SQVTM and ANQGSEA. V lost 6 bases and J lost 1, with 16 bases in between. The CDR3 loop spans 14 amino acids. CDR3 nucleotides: TGCAGCGTCGTCCAGGGCCTGGAGTCCTACGAGCAGTACTTC. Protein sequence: CSVVQGLESYEQYF.

This chain's CDR3 is CASSLFGDSNSPLHF. CDR3 coding DNA: TGCGCCAGCAGCTTATTTGGGGATTCAAATTCACCCCTCCACTTT. This sequence joins TRBV5-1 and TRBJ1-6, with D unclear. The CDR3 runs 15 residues. Trimming took off 2 bases at V and 7 bases at J, with 13 bases between the two ends. Per germline, CDR1 SGHRS and CDR2 YFSETQ.

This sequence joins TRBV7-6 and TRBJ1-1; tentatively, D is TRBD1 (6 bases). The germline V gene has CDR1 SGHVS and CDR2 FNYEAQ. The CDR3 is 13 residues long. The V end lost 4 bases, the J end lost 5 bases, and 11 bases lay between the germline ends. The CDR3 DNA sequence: TGTGCCAGCAGCTCGACAGGTAAAACTGAAGCTTTCTTT. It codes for CASSSTGKTEAFF.

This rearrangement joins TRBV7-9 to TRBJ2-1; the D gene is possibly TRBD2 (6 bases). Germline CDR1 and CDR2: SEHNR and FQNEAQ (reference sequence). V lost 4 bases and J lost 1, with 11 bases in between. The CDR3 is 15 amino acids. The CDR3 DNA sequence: TGTGCCAGCAGCTCCTCTAGCGTATCCTACAATGAGCAGTTCTTC. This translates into CASSSSSVSYNEQFF.

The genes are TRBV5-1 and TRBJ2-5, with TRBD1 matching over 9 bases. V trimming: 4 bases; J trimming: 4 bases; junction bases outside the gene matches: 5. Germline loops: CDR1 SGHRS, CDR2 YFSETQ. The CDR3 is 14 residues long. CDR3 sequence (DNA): TGCGCCAGCAGCGGTGGGGGACAGGGAGAGACCCAGTACTTC. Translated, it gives CASSGGGQGETQYF. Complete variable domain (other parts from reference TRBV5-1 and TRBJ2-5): KAGVTQTPRYLIKTRGQQVTLSCSPISGHRSVSWYQQTPGQGLQFLFEYFSETQRNKGNFPGRFSGRQFSNSRSEMNVSTLELGDSALYLCASSGGGQGETQYFGPGTRLLVL.

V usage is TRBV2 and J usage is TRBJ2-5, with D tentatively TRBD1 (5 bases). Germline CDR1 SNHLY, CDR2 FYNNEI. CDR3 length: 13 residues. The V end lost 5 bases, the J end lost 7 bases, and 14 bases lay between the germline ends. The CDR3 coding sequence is TGTGCCAGCAGTCCCAGACCTCAGGGGACCCAGTACTTC. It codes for CASSPRPQGTQYF.

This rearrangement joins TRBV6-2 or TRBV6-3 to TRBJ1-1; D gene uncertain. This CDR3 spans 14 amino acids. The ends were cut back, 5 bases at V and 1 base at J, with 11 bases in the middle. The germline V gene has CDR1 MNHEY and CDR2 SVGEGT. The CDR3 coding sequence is TGTGCCAGCAGTCGGACTTATCAGAACACTGAAGCTTTCTTT. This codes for CASSRTYQNTEAFF.

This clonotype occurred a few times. CDR3 nucleotide sequence: TGCGCCAGCAGCCAAAACAGGGGCAGTCAGCCCCAGCATTTT. Protein product: CASSQNRGSQPQHF. The chain couples TRBV4-1 to TRBJ1-5; TRBD1 matches 7 bases. The V gene end was trimmed by 2 bases and the J gene end by 6 bases; junction bases not matched to a gene: 4. Germline V gene data show CDR1 as MGHRA and CDR2 as YSYEKL. There are 14 residues in the CDR3.

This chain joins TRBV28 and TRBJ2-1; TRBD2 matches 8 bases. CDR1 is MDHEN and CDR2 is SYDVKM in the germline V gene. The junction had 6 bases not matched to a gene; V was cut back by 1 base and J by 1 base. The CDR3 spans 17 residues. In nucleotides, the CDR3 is TGTGCCAGCAGTTTATCTCGCGGGAGGACATCCTACAATGAGCAGTTCTTC. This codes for CASSLSRGRTSYNEQFF.

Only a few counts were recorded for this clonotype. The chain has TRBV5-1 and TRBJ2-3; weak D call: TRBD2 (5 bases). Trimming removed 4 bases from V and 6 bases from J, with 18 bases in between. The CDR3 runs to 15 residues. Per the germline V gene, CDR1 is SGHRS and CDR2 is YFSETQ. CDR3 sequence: CASSTVRGITDTQYF. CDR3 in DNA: TGCGCCAGCAGCACAGTTCGGGGAATCACGGATACGCAGTATTTT. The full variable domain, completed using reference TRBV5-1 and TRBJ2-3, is KAGVTQTPRYLIKTRGQQVTLSCSPISGHRSVSWYQQTPGQGLQFLFEYFSETQRNKGNFPGRFSGRQFSNSRSEMNVSTLELGDSALYLCASSTVRGITDTQYFGPGTRLTVL.

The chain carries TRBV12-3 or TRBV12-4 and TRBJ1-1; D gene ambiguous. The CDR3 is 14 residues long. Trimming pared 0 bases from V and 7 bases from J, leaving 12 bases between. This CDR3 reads CASSLANRVGEAFF. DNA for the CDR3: TGTGCCAGCAGTTTAGCGAATCGGGTGGGTGAAGCTTTCTTT.